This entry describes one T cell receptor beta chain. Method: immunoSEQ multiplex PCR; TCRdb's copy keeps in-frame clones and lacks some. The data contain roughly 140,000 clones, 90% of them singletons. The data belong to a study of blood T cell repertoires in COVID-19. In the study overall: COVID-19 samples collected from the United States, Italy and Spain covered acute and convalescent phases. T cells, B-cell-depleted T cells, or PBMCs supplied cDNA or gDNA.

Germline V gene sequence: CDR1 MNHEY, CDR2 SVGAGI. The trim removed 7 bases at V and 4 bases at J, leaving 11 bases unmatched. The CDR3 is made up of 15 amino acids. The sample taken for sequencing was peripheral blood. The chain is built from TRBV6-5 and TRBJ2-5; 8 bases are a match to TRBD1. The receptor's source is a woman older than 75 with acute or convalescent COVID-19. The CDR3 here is CASNPTGTGGETQYF. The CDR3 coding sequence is TGTGCCAGCAACCCCACCGGGACAGGAGGAGAGACCCAGTACTTC.